Listed below are T cell receptor beta chains from one sample, sequenced in a study of blood T cell repertoires in COVID-19. Assay: immunoSEQ multiplex PCR; the TCRdb copy retains only in-frame clones and omits some. The sample lists approximately 170,000 clones, 86% seen once, with 8% to 10% in the top ten. The sample consisted of peripheral blood. The receptors were gathered from a man in his fifties or sixties with active or convalescent COVID-19. CDR3s include the opening cysteine and the closing phenylalanine or tryptophan. The D gene is left open where the match is weak. Size is omitted from some rows. Given values are once, few, many or a class for expanded clones.

TRBD1	NA	TRBV9	TRBJ1-5	TGTGCCAGCAGCGAACAGGGGAATGATCAGCCCCAGCATTTT	CASSEQGNDQPQHF
TRBD1	NA	TRBV6-1	TRBJ2-1	TGTGCCAGCAGTGAAGAGGGACAGGGTTACTACAATGAGCAGTTCTTC	CASSEEGQGYYNEQFF
NA	NA	TRBV6-5	TRBJ1-4	TGTGCCAGCAGTCTCGGACAGCTTAATGAAAAACTGTTTTTT	CASSLGQLNEKLFF
TRBD2	NA	TRBV24-1	TRBJ2-1	TGTGCCACCAGTGATTCCAGCGGGATCTACAATGAGCAGTTCTTC	CATSDSSGIYNEQFF
TRBD1	NA	TRBV19	TRBJ1-2	TGTGCCAGTAGTCCGACACCCAGGACAGGCGCAAACTATGGCTACACCTTC	CASSPTPRTGANYGYTF
TRBD1	NA	TRBV10-3	TRBJ1-5	TGTGCCACCACCGGGACAGGGATTGGGAATCAGCCCCAGCATTTT	CATTGTGIGNQPQHF
NA	NA	TRBV7-9	TRBJ2-1	TGTGCCAGCAGCTTCCGCGATCAAAGCAATGAGCAGTTCTTC	CASSFRDQSNEQFF
TRBD1	NA	TRBV11-2	TRBJ1-4	TGTGCCAGCAGTGGGGGACAGGGTAATCAAAAACTGTTTTTT	CASSGGQGNQKLFF
TRBD2	NA	TRBV10-1	TRBJ2-2	TGCGCCAGCAGTACGGCCGGGACTAGTGTCAATGTGGAGCTGTTTTTT	CASSTAGTSVNVELFF
NA	NA	TRBV5-1	TRBJ2-7	TGCGCCAGCAGCGGGTGGGGGCCCGACGAGCAGTACTTC	CASSGWGPDEQYF
NA	NA	TRBV5-6	TRBJ1-5	TGTGCCAGCAGCCGGAGGGGGGGCCGGATGGGCAATCAGCCCCAGCATTTT	CASSRRGGRMGNQPQHF
NA	NA	TRBV29-1	TRBJ1-3	TGCAGCGTTGAAGATGCAAGTGACAGGCTGGGTGGAAACACCATATATTTT	CSVEDASDRLGGNTIYF
NA	NA	TRBV4-1	TRBJ1-1	TGCGCCAGCAGCCAATCCCCGGGGAACACTGAAGCTTTCTTT	CASSQSPGNTEAFF
NA	NA	TRBV24-1	TRBJ2-5	TGTGCCACCAGTGATTCCCGGACAGTACAAGAGACCCAGTACTTC	CATSDSRTVQETQYF
NA	NA	TRBV20-1	TRBJ1-1	TGCAGTGCTCGGGGGGGATCTGAAGCTTTCTTT	CSARGGSEAFF
NA	NA	TRBV20-1	TRBJ1-1	TGCAGTGCTAGTTGGAGGGGCGCGAACACTGAAGCTTTCTTT	CSASWRGANTEAFF
NA	NA	TRBV5-1	TRBJ2-5	TGCGCCAGCAGCTCGACAGTTCGGGAGACCCAGTACTTC	CASSSTVRETQYF
NA	NA	TRBV2	TRBJ1-4	TGTGCCAGCAGTCAAAACCCCAGGGTCTCTAATGAAAAACTGTTTTTT	CASSQNPRVSNEKLFF
NA	NA	TRBV30	TRBJ2-7	TGTGCCTGGAGTGTAGCCAGCGCGGACGAGCAGTACTTC	CAWSVASADEQYF
TRBD1	NA	TRBV6-5	TRBJ1-4	TGTGCCAGCAGGGATAGACAGGGCCTTAATGAAAAACTGTTTTTT	CASRDRQGLNEKLFF
NA	once	TRBV6-1	TRBJ1-2	TGTGCCAGCAGTGACAGGGCCCTGGTCTATGGCTACACCTTC	CASSDRALVYGYTF
TRBD1	once	TRBV5-1	TRBJ1-2	TGCGCCAGCAGCCGGGACAGGGGTGGCTACACCTTC	CASSRDRGGYTF
NA	once	TRBV30	TRBJ1-5	TGTGCCTGGAGTCTTCCGGGACTTATCAATCAGCCCCAGCATTTT	CAWSLPGLINQPQHF
NA	NA	TRBV30	TRBJ1-2	TGTGCCTGGAGTACAGTCGTTGCTGGCTACACCTTC	CAWSTVVAGYTF
NA	NA	TRBV7-2	TRBJ2-5	TGTGCCAGCAGCCCTTGGGGGGTCCAAGAGACCCAGTACTTC	CASSPWGVQETQYF
NA	NA	TRBV19	TRBJ1-5	TGTGCCAGTAGTACGTGGGGGCTGAGACAGCCCCAGCATTTT	CASSTWGLRQPQHF
NA	NA	TRBV18	TRBJ2-2	TGTGCCAGCTCACCCCGGGGTCTCGGGGAGCTGTTTTTT	CASSPRGLGELFF
TRBD1	NA	TRBV5-4	TRBJ1-6	TGTGCCAGCAGCTTAGACGGGACAGCCTATTCACCCCTCCACTTT	CASSLDGTAYSPLHF
NA	few	TRBV6-5	TRBJ2-7	TGTGCCAGCAGTCCATCTCAGGGGGGCCACGAGCAGTACTTC	CASSPSQGGHEQYF
TRBD1	NA	TRBV5-1	TRBJ2-5	TGCGCCAGCAGTTTAACAGGAGGACAGGGGGCGAGGGGCGAGACCCAGTACTTC	CASSLTGGQGARGETQYF
TRBD1	NA	TRBV14	TRBJ1-6	TGTGCCAGCAGCCCCGGGACAGCCAATTCACCCCTCCACTTT	CASSPGTANSPLHF